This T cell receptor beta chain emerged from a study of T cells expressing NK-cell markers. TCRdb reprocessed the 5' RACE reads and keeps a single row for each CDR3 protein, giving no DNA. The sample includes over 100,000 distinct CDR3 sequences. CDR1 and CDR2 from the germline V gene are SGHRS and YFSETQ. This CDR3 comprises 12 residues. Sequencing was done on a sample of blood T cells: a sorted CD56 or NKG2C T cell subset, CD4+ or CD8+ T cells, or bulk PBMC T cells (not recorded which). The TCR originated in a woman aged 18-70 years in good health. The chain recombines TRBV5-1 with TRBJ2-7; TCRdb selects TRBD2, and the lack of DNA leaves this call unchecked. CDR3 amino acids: CASSLGTDEQYF. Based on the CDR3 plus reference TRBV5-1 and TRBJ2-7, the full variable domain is KAGVTQTPRYLIKTRGQQVTLSCSPISGHRSVSWYQQTPGQGLQFLFEYFSETQRNKGNFPGRFSGRQFSNSRSEMNVSTLELGDSALYLCASSLGTDEQYFGPGTRLTVT.